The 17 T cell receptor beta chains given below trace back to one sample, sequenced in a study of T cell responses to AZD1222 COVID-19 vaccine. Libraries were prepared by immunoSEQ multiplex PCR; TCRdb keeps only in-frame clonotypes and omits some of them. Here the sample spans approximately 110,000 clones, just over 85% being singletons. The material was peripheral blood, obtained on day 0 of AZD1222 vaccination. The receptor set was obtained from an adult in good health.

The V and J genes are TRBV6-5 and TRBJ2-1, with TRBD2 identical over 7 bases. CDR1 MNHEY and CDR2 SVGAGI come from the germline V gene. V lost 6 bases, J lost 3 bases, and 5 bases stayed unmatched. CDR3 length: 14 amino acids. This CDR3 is CASSTSEDYNEQFF. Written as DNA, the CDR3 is TGTGCCAGCAGCACTAGCGAGGACTACAATGAGCAGTTCTTC.

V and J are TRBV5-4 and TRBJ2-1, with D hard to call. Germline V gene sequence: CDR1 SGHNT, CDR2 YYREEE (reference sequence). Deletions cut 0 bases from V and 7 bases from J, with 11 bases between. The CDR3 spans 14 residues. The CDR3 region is CASSLDSPINEQFF. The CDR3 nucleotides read TGTGCCAGCAGCTTGGACAGCCCCATAAATGAGCAGTTCTTC.

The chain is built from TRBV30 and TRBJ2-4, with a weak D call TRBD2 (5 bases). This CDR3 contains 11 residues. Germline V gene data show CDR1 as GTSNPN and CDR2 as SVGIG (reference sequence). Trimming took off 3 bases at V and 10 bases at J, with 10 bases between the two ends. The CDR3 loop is CAWRTPGIQYF. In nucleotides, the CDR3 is TGTGCCTGGAGGACCCCGGGGATTCAGTACTTC.

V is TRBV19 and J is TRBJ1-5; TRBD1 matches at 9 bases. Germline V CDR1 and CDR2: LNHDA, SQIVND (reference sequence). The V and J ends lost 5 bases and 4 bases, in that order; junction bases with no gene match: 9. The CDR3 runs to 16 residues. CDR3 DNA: TGTGCCAGTAGTCCTGGGACAGGGACTAGAAATCAGCCCCAGCATTTT. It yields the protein CASSPGTGTRNQPQHF.

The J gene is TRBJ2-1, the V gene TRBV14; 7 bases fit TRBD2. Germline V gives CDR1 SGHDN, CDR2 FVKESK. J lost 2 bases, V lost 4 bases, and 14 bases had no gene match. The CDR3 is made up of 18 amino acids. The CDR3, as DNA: TGTGCCAGCAGCCCTCGCTACCTTGGGGGGGTACCCTACAATGAGCAGTTCTTC. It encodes CASSPRYLGGVPYNEQFF.

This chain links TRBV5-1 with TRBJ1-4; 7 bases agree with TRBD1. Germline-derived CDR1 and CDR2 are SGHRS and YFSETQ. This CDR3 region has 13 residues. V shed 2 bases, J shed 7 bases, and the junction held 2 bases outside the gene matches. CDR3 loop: CASSLGGTEKLFF. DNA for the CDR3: TGCGCCAGCAGCTTAGGGGGCACTGAAAAACTGTTTTTT.

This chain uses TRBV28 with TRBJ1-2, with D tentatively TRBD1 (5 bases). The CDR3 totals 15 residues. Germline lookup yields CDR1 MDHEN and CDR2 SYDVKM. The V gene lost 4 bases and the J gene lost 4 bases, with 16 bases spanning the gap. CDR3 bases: TGTGCCAGCAGTTCTTCAACGGTGGGGGTCTATGGCTACACCTTC. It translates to CASSSSTVGVYGYTF.

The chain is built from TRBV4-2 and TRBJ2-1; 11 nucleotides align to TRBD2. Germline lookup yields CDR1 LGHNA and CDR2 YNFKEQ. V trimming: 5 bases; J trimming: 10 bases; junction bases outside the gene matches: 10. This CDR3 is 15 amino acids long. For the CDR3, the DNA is TGTGCCAGCAGCGAGACGACTAGCGGGGACCTGGAGCAGTTCTTC. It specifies CASSETTSGDLEQFF.

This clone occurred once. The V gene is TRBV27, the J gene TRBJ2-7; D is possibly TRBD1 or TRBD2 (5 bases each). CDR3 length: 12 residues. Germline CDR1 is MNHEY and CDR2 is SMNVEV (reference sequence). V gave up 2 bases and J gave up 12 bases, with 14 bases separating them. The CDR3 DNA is TGTGCCAGCAGTTTAGGGTTGGGGACCAGGTACTTC. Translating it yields CASSLGLGTRYF.

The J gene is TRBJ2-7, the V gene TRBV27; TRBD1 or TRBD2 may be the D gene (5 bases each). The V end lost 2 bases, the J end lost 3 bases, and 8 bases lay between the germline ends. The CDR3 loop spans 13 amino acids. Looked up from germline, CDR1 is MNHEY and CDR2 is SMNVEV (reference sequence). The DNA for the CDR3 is TGTGCCAGCAGTTTAGGGACCGGCTACGAGCAGTACTTC. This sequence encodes CASSLGTGYEQYF.

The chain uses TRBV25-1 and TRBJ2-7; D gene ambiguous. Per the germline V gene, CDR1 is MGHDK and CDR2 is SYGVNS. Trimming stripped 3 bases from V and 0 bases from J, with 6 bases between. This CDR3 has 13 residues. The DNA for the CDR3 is TGTGCCAGCAGTGACGACGGCTCCTACGAGCAGTACTTC. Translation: CASSDDGSYEQYF.

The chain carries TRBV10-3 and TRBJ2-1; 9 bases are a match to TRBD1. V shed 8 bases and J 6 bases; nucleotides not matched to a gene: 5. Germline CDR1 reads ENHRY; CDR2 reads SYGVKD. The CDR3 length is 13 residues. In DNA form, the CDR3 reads TGTGCCATCCGGGACAGGGAGGGCAATGAGCAGTTCTTC. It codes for CAIRDREGNEQFF.

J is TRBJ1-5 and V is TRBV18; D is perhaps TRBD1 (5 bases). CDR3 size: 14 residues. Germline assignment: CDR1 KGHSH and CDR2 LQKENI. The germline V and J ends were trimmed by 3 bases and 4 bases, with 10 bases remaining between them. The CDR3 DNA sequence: TGTGCCAGCTCACCGGCGGGGGGGAATCAGCCCCAGCATTTT. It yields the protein CASSPAGGNQPQHF. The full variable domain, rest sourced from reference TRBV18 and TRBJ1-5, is NAGVMQNPRHLVRRRGQEARLRCSPMKGHSHVYWYRQLPEEGLKFMVYLQKENIIDESGMPKERFSAEFPKEGPSILRIQQVVRGDSAAYFCASSPAGGNQPQHFGDGTRLSIL.

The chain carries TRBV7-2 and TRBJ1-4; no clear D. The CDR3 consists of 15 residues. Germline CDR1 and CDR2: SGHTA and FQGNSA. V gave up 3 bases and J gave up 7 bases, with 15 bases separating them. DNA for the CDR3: TGTGCCAGCAGCTTTTTCGAGGAAAGCGGTGAAAAACTGTTTTTT. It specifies CASSFFEESGEKLFF.

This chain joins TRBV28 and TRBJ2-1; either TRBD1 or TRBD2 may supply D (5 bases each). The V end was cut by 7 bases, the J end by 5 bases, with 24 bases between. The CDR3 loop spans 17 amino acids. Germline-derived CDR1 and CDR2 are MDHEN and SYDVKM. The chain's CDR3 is CASISVEGRAGHNEQFF. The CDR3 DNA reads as TGTGCCAGCATAAGCGTCGAGGGCAGGGCGGGCCACAATGAGCAGTTCTTC.

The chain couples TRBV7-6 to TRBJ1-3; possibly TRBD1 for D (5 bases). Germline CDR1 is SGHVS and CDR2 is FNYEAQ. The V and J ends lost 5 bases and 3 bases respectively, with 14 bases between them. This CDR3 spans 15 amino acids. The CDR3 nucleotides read TGTGCCAGCAGCCCTAGCGCAGGGAGTGGAAACACCATATATTTT. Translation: CASSPSAGSGNTIYF.

The CDR3 DNA reads TGTGCCATCACTCCGGGGGGGGTAGCGGGAGAGGTGCGGAATGAGCAGTTCTTC. This codes for CAITPGGVAGEVRNEQFF. The V and J genes are TRBV10-3 and TRBJ2-1, with 9 bases fitting TRBD2. This CDR3 has 18 amino acids. Trimming cost V 7 bases and J 7 bases; bases outside gene matches: 20. Germline V lookup: CDR1 ENHRY, CDR2 SYGVKD.